This T cell receptor (beta chain) was identified during a study of spatial heterogeneity in lung cancer. From the 5' RACE reads, TCRdb called clonotypes with MiXCR, one entry per CDR3 protein. Altogether 85,000 to 100,000 distinct CDR3 sequences are present, roughly 19% being singletons, with the ten largest covering around a fifth. Germline CDR1 reads DFQATT; CDR2 reads SNEGSKA (reference sequence). The CDR3 length is 12 residues. Trimming stripped 6 bases from V and 6 bases from J, with 14 bases between. The time point was: blood at routine non-recurrence follow-up after resection. The V gene is TRBV20-1, the J gene TRBJ1-1, with D possibly being TRBD1 (5 bases). Sequencing was performed on PBMCs, taken at follow-up. The sequence was obtained from a male donor with early-stage non-small cell lung cancer. CDR3 sequence (DNA): TGCAGTGCCAGAATCCGACAGTCTGAAGCTTTCTTT. Its translation is CSARIRQSEAFF.